This T cell receptor (beta chain) appears in the sequencing data of a study of T cell repertoires in cytomegalovirus infection. Whole-study results and caveats: What dominated the ex vivo response were HLA-C-restricted CMV-specific TCR beta clonotypes.

This CDR3 region has 17 residues. Trimming removed 0 bases from V and 0 bases from J, with 12 bases in between. Per the germline V gene, CDR1 is MNHNY and CDR2 is SVGAGI (reference sequence). TCRdb processed the reads anew with MiXCR; each CDR3 protein has one entry. The data contain around 100,000 distinct CDR3 sequences, around 30% of them seen just once; the ten biggest clones take up 41%. With regard to this clonotype: Antigen unknown.

This TCR was recovered from a human donor in good health (CMV status not recorded). Some clones in this sample may be carry-over from other donors' samples. The starting material was CD8+ T cells from cultured PBMCs, obtained from culture after CMV antigen stimulation. The genes are TRBV6-6 and TRBJ1-3; D ambiguous. Here the CDR3 DNA reads TGTGCCAGCAGTTACTCACCGACACCCAGCTCTGGAAACACCATATATTTT. It translates to CASSYSPTPSSGNTIYF.